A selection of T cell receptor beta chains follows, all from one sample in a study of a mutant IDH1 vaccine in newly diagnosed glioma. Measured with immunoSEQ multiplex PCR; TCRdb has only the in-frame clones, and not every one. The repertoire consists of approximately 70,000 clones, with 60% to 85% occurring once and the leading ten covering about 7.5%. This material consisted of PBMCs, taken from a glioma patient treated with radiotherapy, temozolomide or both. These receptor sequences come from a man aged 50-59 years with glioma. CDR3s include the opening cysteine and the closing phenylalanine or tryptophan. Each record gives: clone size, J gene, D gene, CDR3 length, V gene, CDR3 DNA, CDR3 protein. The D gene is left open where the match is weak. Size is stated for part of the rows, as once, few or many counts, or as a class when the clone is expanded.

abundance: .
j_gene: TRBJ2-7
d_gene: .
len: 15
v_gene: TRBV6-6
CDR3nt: TGTGCCAGCAGTCTCCCCTATCAGGGGAGCAACGAGCAGTACTTC
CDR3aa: CASSLPYQGSNEQYF

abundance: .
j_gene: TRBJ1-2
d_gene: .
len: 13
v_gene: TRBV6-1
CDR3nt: TGTGCCAGCAGTGAAGAATGGCTCTATGGCTACACCTTC
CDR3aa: CASSEEWLYGYTF

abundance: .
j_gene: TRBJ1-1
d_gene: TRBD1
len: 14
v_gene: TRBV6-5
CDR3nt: TGTGCCAGCAGTAAGACAGGGGTACAGACTGAAGCTTTCTTT
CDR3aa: CASSKTGVQTEAFF

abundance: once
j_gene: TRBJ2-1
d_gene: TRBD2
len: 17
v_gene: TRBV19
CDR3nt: TGTGCCAGTAGTATAGTTACGACTAGCGGGGGGGACAATGAGCAGTTCTTC
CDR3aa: CASSIVTTSGGDNEQFF

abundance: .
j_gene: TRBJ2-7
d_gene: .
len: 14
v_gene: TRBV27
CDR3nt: TGTGCCAGCAGTGCTAGACAGCCGTTCTACGAGCAGTACTTC
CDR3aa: CASSARQPFYEQYF

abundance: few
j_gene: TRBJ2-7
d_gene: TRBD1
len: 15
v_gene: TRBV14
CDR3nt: TGTGCCAGCAGCCTGGGACAGGTCCGCTCCTACGAGCAGTACTTC
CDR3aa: CASSLGQVRSYEQYF

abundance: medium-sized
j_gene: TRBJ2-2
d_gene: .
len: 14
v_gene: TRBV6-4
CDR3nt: TGTGCCAGCAGTGACTCTGGGGAGTCCGGGGAGCTGTTTTTT
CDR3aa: CASSDSGESGELFF

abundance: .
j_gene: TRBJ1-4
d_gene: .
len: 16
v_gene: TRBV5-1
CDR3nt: TGCGCCAGCAGCCCCCAAGCCACAGGGAGTAATGAAAAACTGTTTTTT
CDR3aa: CASSPQATGSNEKLFF

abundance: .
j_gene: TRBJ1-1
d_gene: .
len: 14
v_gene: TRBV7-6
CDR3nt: TGTGCCAGCAGCCCCCAGCGGGGGGGGACTGAAGCTTTCTTT
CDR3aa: CASSPQRGGTEAFF

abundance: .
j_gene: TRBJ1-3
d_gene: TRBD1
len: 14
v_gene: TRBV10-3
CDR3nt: TGTGCCATCAGTCCAACAGGGGACGGAAACACCATATATTTT
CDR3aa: CAISPTGDGNTIYF

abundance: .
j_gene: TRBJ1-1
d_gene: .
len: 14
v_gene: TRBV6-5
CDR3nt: TGTGCCAGCGGGACCAGAAGCATGAACACTGAAGCTTTCTTT
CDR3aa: CASGTRSMNTEAFF

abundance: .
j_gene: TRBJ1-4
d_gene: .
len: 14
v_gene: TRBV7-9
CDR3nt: TGTGCCAGCAGCTTAGCGGACCTGGATGAAAAACTGTTTTTT
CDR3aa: CASSLADLDEKLFF

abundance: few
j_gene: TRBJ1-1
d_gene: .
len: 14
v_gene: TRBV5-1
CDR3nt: TGCGCCAGCACATCTCGGGTTGAGGGTACTGAAGCTTTCTTT
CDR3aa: CASTSRVEGTEAFF

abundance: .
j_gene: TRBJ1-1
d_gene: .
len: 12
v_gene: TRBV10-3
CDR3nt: TGTGCCATCAGAGGTTCAGAGGCTGCGGCTTTCTTT
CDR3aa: CAIRGSEAAAFF

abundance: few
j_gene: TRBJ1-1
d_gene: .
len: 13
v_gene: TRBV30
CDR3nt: TGTGCCTGGAGTGTTGGGGCGAACACTGAAGCTTTCTTT
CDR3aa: CAWSVGANTEAFF

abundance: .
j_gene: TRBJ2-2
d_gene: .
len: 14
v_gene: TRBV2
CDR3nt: TGTGCCAGCAGTGACCAGGGCGGGACCGGGGAGCTGTTTTTT
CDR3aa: CASSDQGGTGELFF

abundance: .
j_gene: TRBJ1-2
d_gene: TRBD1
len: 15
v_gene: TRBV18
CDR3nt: TGTGCCAGCTCACCAGAGACAGGGGGCGCGAATGGCTACACCTTC
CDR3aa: CASSPETGGANGYTF

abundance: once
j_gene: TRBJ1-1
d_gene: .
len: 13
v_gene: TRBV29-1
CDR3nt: TGCAGCGTTGAAACGACAGCGAACACTGAAGCTTTCTTT
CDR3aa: CSVETTANTEAFF

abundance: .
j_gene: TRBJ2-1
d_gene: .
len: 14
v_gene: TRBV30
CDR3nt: TGTGCCTGGAGTGTACGAAGGCTCTACAATGAGCAGTTCTTC
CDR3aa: CAWSVRRLYNEQFF

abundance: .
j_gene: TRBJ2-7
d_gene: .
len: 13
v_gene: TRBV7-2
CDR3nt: TGTGCCAGCAGCACAGCGTTCTCCTACGAGCAGTACTTC
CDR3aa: CASSTAFSYEQYF

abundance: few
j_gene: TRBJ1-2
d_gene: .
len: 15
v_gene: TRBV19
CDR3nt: TGTGCCAGTCACACCTCGGGACTGGCGAACTATGGCTACACCTTC
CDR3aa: CASHTSGLANYGYTF

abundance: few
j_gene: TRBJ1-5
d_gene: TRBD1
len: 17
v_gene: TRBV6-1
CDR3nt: TGTGCCAGCAGTGCCGTGGTCGGACAGGGAAGCAATCAGCCCCAGCATTTT
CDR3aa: CASSAVVGQGSNQPQHF

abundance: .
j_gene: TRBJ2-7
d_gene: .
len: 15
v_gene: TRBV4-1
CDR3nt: TGCGCCAGCAGCCCCTTACCGGGGCAGATTATTGAGCAGTACTTC
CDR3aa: CASSPLPGQIIEQYF

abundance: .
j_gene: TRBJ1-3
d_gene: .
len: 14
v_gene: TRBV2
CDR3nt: TGTGCCAGCAGTGAAGCCCCGGGGAGAAACACCATATATTTT
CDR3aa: CASSEAPGRNTIYF

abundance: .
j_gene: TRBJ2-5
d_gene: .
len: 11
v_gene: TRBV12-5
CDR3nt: TGTGCTAGTGGTTTGGGCGAGACCCAGTACTTC
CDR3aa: CASGLGETQYF

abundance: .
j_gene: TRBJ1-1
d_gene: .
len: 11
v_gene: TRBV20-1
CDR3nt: TGCAGTGTATCGGACAGCACTGAAGCTTTCTTT
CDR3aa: CSVSDSTEAFF

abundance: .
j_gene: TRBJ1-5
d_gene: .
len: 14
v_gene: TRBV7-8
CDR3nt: TGTGCCAGCAGCCTGCGCGAAGACAATCAGCCCCAGCATTTT
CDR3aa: CASSLREDNQPQHF

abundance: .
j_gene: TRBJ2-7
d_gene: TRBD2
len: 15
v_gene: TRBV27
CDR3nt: TGTGCCAGCAGCCTTCTGACGGGGGGGCCCTACGAGCAGTACTTC
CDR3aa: CASSLLTGGPYEQYF

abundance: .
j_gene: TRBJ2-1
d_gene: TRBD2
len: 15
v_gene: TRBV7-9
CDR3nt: TGTGCCAGCAGCCCCGGACTAGCGAGCATCAATGAGCAGTTCTTC
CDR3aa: CASSPGLASINEQFF

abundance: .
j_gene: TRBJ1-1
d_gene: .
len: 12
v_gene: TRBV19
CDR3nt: TGTGCCAGTAGTATAAGGAACACTGAAGCTTTCTTT
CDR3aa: CASSIRNTEAFF

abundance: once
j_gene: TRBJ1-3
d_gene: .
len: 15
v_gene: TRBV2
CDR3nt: TGTGCCAGCAGGGCGACAGACCGTACTGGAAACACCATATATTTT
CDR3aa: CASRATDRTGNTIYF

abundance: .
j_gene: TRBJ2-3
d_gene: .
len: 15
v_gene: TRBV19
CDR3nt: TGTGCCCGACCCACCCAGGGGTTTAGCACAGATACGCAGTATTTT
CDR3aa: CARPTQGFSTDTQYF

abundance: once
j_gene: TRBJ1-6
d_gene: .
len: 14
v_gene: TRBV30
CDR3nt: TGTGCCTGGAGTCAGGGAATAGGTAATTCACCCCTCCACTTT
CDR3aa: CAWSQGIGNSPLHF

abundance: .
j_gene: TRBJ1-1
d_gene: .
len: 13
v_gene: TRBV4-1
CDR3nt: TGCGCCAGTTCGGGAGGGATGAACACTGAAGCTTTCTTT
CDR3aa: CASSGGMNTEAFF

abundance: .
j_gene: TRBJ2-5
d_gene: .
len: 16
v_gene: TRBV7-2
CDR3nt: TGTGCCAGCAGCTTAGCGAGGGGGTCTGGGGGAGAGACCCAGTACTTC
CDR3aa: CASSLARGSGGETQYF

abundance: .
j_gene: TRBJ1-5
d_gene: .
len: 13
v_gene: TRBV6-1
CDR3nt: TGTGCCAGCAGGGTCCATAGCAATCAGCCCCAGCATTTT
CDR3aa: CASRVHSNQPQHF

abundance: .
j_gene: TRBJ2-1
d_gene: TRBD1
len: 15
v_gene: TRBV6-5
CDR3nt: TGTGCCAGCAGCCAAAGGGGACAGGGTGTGAATGAGCAGTTCTTC
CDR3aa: CASSQRGQGVNEQFF

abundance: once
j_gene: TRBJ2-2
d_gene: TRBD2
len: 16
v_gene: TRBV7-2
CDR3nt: TGTGCCAGCAGCACTCGGACTAGCGGACACACCGGGGAGCTGTTTTTT
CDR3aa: CASSTRTSGHTGELFF

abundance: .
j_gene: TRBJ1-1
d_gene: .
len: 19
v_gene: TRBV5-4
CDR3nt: TGTGCCAGCAGCTTGGGTAAACAAGTCAAAAACATTCTGAACACTGAAGCTTTCTTT
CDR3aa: CASSLGKQVKNILNTEAFF

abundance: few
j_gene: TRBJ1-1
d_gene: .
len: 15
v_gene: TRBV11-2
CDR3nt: TGTGCCAGCAGCTTGGTTCAGGGGAAGAACACTGAAGCTTTCTTT
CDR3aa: CASSLVQGKNTEAFF

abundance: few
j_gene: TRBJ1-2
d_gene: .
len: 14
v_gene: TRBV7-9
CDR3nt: TGTGCCAGCAGCTTACCCGGGGCCCCCTATGGCTACACCTTC
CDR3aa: CASSLPGAPYGYTF

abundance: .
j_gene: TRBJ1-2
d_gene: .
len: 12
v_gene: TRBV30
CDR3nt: TGTGCTTCGACGGGAGGGGACTATGGCTACACCTTC
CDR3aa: CASTGGDYGYTF

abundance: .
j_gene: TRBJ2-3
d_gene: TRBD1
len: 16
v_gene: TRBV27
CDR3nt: TGTGCCAGCAGTTCGCCGGGACAGGGAACCGGTAATACGCAGTATTTT
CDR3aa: CASSSPGQGTGNTQYF

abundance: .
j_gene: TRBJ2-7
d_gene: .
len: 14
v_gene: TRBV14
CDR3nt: TGTGCCAGCAGCGGAGCAGGGTTGAGCTACGAGCAGTACTTC
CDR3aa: CASSGAGLSYEQYF

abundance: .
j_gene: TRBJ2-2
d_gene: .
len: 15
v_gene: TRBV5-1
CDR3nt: TGCGCCAGCAGCTTGGGACAGGGAGGGACCGGGGAGCTGTTTTTT
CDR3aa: CASSLGQGGTGELFF

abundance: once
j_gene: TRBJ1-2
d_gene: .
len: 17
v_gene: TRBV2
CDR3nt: TGTGCCAGCAGTGACGGAGGTATGGGAAGGACAAAGCATGGCTACACCTTC
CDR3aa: CASSDGGMGRTKHGYTF

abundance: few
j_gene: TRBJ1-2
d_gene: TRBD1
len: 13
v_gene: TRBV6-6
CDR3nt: TGTGCCAGCAGTCCGGACAGGGGGATTGGCTACACCTTC
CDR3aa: CASSPDRGIGYTF

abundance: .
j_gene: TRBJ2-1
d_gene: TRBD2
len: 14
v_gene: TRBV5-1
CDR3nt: TGCGCCAGCAGCTTAATAGCGGGGGGAGATGAGCAGTTCTTC
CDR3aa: CASSLIAGGDEQFF

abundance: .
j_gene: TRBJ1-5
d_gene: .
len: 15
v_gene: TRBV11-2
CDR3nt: TGTGCCAGCAGCCCAGGCGCAGGGGGCAATCAGCCCCAGCATTTT
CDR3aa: CASSPGAGGNQPQHF

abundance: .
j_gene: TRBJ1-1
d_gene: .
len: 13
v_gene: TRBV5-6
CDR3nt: TGTGCCAGCAGCCCCCAGGTGAACACTGAAGCTTTCTTT
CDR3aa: CASSPQVNTEAFF